Sequencing of this T cell receptor (beta chain) was carried out in a study of Ad26.COV2.S vaccination and SARS-CoV-2 variants. Study information: Participant was drawn from the COV1001 Ad26.COV2.S trial arm. Whole-study results and caveats: Once vaccination had occurred, spike-specific CD8+ and CD4+ T cell responses reportedly showed substantial breadth.

With 3 bases removed from V and 2 bases from J, the gap between germline ends came to 10 bases. Per the germline V gene, CDR1 is ENHRY and CDR2 is SYGVKD. This CDR3 is 14 amino acids long. This clone was seen a few times. Its antigen is undetermined. The table came from immunoSEQ multiplex PCR; TCRdb's copy has only in-frame clones and leaves some out. The top ten hold over 2% of the sample, which has 350,000 to 500,000 clones, roughly 87% seen once. Treatment reported: roughly 18 received Ad26.COV2.S at low or high dose, single or two shots; about 5 received placebo; per-sample allocation not given. Material that was analyzed had been drawn on day 63 after the first vaccine or placebo injection. Adults aged 18-55 years in Boston included the donor. Spike of the Wuhan-strain SARS-CoV-2 was expressed by an Ad26 vector, which formed the vaccine.

The source was peripheral blood, collected in a trial of Ad26.COV2.S vaccine versus placebo. This rearrangement joins TRBV10-3 to TRBJ1-1; TRBD1 is a possible D gene (5 bases). This clonotype was sampled from a person aged 18 to 59 who received the Ad26.COV2.S COVID-19 vaccine or a placebo. This CDR3 is CAISESRVNTEAFF. The CDR3 DNA follows: TGTGCCATCAGTGAATCCAGGGTAAACACTGAAGCTTTCTTT.